The T cell receptor (beta chain) under discussion was sequenced for a study of blood T cell repertoires in COVID-19. The overall study: Some COVID-19 samples were acute and others convalescent; all came from the United States, Italy and Spain.

Germline-derived CDR1 and CDR2 are MNHEY and SVGAGI. The CDR3 has 15 amino acids. Germline trimming cut 6 bases from V and 8 bases from J; bases unmatched to any gene: 7. Sequencing was performed with immunoSEQ multiplex PCR; in TCRdb, only in-frame clones are kept and a portion is missing. Counted here are 50,000 to 75,000 clones, over 75% occurring once; the ten biggest clones make up less than 6.5%. This clone was observed a few times. This TCR was sampled from a man older than 75 in a cohort sampled during active COVID-19. The sequencing input was peripheral blood. This chain joins TRBV6-5 and TRBJ1-6, with 10 positions matching TRBD1. The CDR3 DNA follows: TGTGCCAGCAGACAACGGGACAGGGGTGATTCACCCCTCCACTTT. Residues: CASRQRDRGDSPLHF.